This entry describes one T cell receptor beta chain. Its specificity is not known. The junction does not match germline at one end; this may be a read error. This specimen comes from a study of T-cell memory formation after mild COVID-19. Across the whole study: The two donors had largely donor-specific TCR clusters.

TCRdb reprocessed the 5' RACE reads via MiXCR and lists one record per CDR3 protein. The data hold 300,000 to 400,000 distinct CDR3 sequences, with about a sixth observed a single time. Findings of the study overall: Researchers report contracting CD4+ clones mostly in CM and EM, with CD8+ clones in EMRA. Whereas later expanders leaned CD4+, clones contracting day 15 to 85 showed a balanced CD4/CD8 makeup.

The germline CDR1 and CDR2 sequences are SGHVS and FQNEAQ. This CDR3 contains 15 residues. This TCR was recovered from a man aged 18 to 35 who had mild COVID-19 (a few samples of this study predate the infection). Cell type and time point are not known. This chain joins TRBV7-8 and TRBJ1-5, with D possibly being TRBD1 (5 bases). The sequenced material came from PBMCs or a T cell subset sorted from them (not recorded which). The CDR3 is CASSLSHQGNQTQHF. The CDR3 DNA reads TGTGCCAGCAGCTTATCACACCAGGGCAATCAGACCCAGCATTTT.